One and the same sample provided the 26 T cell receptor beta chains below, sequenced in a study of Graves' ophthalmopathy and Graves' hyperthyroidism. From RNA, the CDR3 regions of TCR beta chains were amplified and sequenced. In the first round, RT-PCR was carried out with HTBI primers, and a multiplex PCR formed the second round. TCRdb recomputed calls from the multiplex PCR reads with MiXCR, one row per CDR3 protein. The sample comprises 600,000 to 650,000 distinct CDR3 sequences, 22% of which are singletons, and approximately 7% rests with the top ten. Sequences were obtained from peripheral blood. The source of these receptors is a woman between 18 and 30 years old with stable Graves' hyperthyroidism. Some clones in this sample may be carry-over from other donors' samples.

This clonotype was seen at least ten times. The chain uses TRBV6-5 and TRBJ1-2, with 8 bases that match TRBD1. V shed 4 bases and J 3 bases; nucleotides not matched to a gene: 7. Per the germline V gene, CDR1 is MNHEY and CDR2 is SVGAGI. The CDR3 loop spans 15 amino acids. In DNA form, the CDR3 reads TGTGCCAGCAGTTTCGGACAGGGCTATTACTATGGCTACACCTTC. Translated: CASSFGQGYYYGYTF.

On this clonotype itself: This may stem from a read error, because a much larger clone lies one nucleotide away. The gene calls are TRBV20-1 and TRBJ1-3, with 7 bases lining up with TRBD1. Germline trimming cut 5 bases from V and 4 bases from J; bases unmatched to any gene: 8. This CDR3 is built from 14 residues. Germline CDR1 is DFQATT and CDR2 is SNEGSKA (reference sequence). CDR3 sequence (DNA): TGCAGTGCTTTACCGGGACAGAGGGGAAACACCATATATTTT. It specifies CSALPGQRGNTIYF.

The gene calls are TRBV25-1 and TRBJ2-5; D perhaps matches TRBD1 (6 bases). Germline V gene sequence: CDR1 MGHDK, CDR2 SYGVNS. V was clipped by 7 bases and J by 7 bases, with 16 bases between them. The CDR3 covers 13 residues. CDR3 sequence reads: CASNLGGLGTQYF. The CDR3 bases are TGTGCCAGCAACCTAGGGGGTTTGGGGACCCAGTACTTC. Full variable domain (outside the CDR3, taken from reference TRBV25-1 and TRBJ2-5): EADIYQTPRYLVIGTGKKITLECSQTMGHDKMYWYQQDPGMELHLIHYSYGVNSTEKGDLSSESTVSRIRTEHFPLTLESARPSHTSQYLCASNLGGLGTQYFGPGTRLLVL.

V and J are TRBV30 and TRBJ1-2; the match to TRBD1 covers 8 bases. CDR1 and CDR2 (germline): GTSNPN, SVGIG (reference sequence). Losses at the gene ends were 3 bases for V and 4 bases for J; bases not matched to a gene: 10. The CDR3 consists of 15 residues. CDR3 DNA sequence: TGTGCCTGGAGGCCCCGGACAGGGATCGTCTATGGCTACACCTTC. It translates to CAWRPRTGIVYGYTF.

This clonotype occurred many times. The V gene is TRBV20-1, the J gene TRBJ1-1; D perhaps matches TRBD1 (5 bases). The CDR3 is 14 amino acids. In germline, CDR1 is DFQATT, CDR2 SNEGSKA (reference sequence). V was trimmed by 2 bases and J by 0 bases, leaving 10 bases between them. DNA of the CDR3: TGCAGTGCTAGATTGGACAATGTGAACACTGAAGCTTTCTTT. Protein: CSARLDNVNTEAFF.

CDR3 region: CASRRGTGVSEQYF. Written as DNA, the CDR3 is TGTGCCAGCCGCCGCGGGACAGGGGTATCCGAGCAGTACTTC. J is TRBJ2-7 and V is TRBV6-2 or TRBV6-3; 10 positions agree with TRBD1. V shed 8 bases and J 6 bases; nucleotides not matched to a gene: 10. Per the germline V gene, CDR1 is MNHEY and CDR2 is SVGEGT. CDR3 length: 14 amino acids.

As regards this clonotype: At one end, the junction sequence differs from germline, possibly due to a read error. The CDR3 DNA sequence: TGTGCCAGCAGCCTCCGCGGAGTTGGGTCCGGGGATCTGTTTTTT. It encodes CASSLRGVGSGDLFF. The chain uses TRBV7-8 and TRBJ2-2, with D possibly matching TRBD2 (5 bases). There are 15 residues in the CDR3. Germline V gene sequence: CDR1 SGHVS, CDR2 FQNEAQ.

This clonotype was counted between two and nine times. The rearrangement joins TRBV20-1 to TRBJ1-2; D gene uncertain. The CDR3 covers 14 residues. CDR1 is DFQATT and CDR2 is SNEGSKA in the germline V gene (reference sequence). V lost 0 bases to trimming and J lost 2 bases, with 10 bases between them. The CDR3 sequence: CSARDRMGNYGYTF. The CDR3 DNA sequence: TGCAGTGCTAGAGATCGGATGGGAAACTATGGCTACACCTTC.

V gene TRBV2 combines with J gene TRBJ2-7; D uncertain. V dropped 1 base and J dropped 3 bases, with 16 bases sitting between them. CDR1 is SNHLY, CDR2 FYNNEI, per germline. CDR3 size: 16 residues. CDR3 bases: TGTGCCAGCAGTGAAGGCCAAGGCAGGATTGTCTACGAGCAGTACTTC. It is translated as CASSEGQGRIVYEQYF. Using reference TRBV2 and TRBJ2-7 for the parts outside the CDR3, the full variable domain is EPEVTQTPSHQVTQMGQEVILRCVPISNHLYFYWYRQILGQKVEFLVSFYNNEISEKSEIFDDQFSVERPDGSNFTLKIRSTKLEDSAMYFCASSEGQGRIVYEQYFGPGTRLTVT.

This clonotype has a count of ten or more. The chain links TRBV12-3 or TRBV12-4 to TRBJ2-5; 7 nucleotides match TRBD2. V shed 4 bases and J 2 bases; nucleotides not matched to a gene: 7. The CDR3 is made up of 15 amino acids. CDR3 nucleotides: TGTGCCAGCAGTTGGGGGACTAACTTGCAAGAGACCCAGTACTTC. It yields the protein CASSWGTNLQETQYF.

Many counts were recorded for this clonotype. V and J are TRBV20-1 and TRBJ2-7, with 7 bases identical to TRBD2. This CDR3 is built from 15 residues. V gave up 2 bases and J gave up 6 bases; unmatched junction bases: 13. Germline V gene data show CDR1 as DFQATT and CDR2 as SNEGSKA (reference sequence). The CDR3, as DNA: TGCAGTGCTAGATTGCGGGGCGGGAGACTAAGCGAGCAGTACTTC. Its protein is CSARLRGGRLSEQYF.

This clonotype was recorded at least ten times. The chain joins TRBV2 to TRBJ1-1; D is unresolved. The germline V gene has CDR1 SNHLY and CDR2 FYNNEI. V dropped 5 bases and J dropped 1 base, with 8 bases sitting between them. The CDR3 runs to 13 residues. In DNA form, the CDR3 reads TGTGCCAGCAGTTTGGGAACGAACACTGAAGCTTTCTTT. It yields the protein CASSLGTNTEAFF.

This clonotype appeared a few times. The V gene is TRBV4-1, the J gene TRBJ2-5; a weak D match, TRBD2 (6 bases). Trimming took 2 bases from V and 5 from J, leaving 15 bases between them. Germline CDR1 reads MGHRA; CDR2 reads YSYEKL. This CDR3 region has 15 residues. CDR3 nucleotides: TGCGCCAGCAGCCAAAGCCCCGGGAGAGGGGAGACCCAGTACTTC. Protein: CASSQSPGRGETQYF.

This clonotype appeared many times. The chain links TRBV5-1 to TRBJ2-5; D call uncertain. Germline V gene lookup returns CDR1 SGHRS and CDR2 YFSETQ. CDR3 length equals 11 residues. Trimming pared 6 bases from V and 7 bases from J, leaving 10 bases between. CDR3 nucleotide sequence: TGCGCCAGCATGGCGGATGGGACCCAGTACTTC. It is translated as CASMADGTQYF.

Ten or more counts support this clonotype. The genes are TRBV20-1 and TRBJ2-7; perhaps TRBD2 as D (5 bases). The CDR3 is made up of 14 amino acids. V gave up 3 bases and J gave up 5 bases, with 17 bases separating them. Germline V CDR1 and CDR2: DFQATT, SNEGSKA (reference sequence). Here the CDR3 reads CSARDFTRRDEQYF. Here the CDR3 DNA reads TGCAGTGCTAGGGACTTTACAAGAAGGGACGAGCAGTACTTC.

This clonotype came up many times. CDR3 sequence: CASSLGGPAYEQYF. CDR3 coding DNA: TGTGCCAGCAGTTTGGGGGGGCCCGCCTACGAGCAGTACTTC. The rearrangement uses TRBV12-3 or TRBV12-4 and TRBJ2-7; the D gene is possibly TRBD2 (7 bases). The CDR3 sequence is 14 residues long. Trimming pared 3 bases from V and 2 bases from J, leaving 11 bases between.

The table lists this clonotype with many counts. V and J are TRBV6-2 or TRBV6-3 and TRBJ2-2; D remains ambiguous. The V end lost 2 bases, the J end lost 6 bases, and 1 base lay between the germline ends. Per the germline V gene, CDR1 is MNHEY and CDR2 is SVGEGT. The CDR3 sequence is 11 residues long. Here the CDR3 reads CASSYPGELFF. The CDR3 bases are TGTGCCAGCAGTTACCCCGGGGAGCTGTTTTTT.

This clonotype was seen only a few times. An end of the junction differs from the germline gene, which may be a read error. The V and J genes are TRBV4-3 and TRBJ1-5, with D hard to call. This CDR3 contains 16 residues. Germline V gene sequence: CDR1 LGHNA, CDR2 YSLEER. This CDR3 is CASSQEATDSNRPQHF. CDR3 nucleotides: TGCGCCAGCAGCCAAGAGGCCACGGATAGCAATCGGCCCCAGCATTTT.

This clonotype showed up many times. The CDR3 reads CASSLAPDRGTGELFF. CDR3 coding DNA: TGCGCCAGCAGCTTGGCCCCGGACAGAGGAACCGGGGAGCTGTTTTTT. The chain uses TRBV5-1 and TRBJ2-2; possibly TRBD1 for D (6 bases). CDR3 length: 16 amino acids. Between the trimmed V and J ends, which lost 0 bases and 5 bases, there was a span of 14 bases. CDR1 is SGHRS, CDR2 YFSETQ, per germline.

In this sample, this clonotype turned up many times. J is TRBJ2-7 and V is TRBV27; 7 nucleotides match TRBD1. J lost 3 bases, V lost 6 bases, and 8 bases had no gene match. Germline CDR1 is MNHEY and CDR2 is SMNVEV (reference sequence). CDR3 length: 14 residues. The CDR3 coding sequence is TGTGCCAGCAGCGCCGGGACAGCTCTCTACGAGCAGTACTTC. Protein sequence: CASSAGTALYEQYF.

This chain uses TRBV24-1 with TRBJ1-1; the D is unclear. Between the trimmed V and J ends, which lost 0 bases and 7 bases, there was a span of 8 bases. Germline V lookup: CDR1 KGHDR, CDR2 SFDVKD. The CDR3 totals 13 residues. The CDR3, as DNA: TGTGCCACCAGTGATTTGACTACTAATGAAGCTTTCTTT. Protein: CATSDLTTNEAFF.

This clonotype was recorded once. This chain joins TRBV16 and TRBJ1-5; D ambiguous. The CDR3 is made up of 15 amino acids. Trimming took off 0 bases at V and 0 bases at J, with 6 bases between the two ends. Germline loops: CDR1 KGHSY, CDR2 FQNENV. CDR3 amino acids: CASSQSSLSNQPQHF. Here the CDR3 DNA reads TGTGCCAGCAGCCAATCCTCCCTTAGCAATCAGCCCCAGCATTTT. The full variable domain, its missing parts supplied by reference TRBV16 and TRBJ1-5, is GEEVAQTPKHLVRGEGQKAKLYCAPIKGHSYVFWYQQVLKNEFKFLISFQNENVFDETGMPKERFSAKCLPNSPCSLEIQATKLEDSAVYFCASSQSSLSNQPQHFGDGTRLSIL.

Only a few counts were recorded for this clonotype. The CDR3 DNA follows: TGCGCCAGCAGCCAACGGAAGATTAACCGGGGCTACACCTTC. Its protein is CASSQRKINRGYTF. The J gene is TRBJ1-2, the V gene TRBV4-1; the D is unclear. This CDR3 has 14 amino acids. Germline-derived CDR1 and CDR2 are MGHRA and YSYEKL. V was cut by 2 bases and J by 8 bases, with 15 bases left in between.

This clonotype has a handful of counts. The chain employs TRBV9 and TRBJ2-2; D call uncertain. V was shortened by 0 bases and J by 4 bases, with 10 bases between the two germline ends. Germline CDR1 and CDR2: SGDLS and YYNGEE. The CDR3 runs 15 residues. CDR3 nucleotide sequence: TGTGCCAGCAGCGTAGGTGGAACTCTCACCGGGGAGCTGTTTTTT. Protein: CASSVGGTLTGELFF.

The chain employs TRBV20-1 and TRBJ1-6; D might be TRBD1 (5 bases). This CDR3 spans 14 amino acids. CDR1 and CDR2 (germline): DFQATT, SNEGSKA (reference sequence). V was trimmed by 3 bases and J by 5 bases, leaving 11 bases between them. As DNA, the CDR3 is TGCAGTGCTAGTACAGGCTTCCATAATTCACCCCTCCACTTT. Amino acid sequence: CSASTGFHNSPLHF.

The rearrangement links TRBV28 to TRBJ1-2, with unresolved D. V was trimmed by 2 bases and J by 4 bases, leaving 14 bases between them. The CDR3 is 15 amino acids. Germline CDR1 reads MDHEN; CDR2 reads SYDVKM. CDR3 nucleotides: TGTGCCAGCAGTTTACCACGAGGCCGCGGCTATGGCTACACCTTC. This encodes CASSLPRGRGYGYTF.